These 3 T cell receptor beta chains came from one sample sequenced in a study of T cell repertoires in cytomegalovirus infection. These TCRs' antigens remain unknown. TCRdb re-derived calls from the reads in MiXCR, one entry per CDR3 protein. The data hold around 430,000 distinct CDR3 sequences, with about 42% observed a single time. Specimen: cultured PBMCs, collected from culture after CMV antigen stimulation. The receptors stem from a human donor in good health (CMV status not recorded). Some clones in this sample may be carry-over from other donors' samples.

This clonotype was seen a few times. The V call is TRBV27, the J call TRBJ2-2; 9 nucleotides align to TRBD2. After removal of 3 bases from V and 5 bases from J, the junction contained 10 bases not matched to a gene. The germline gives CDR1 MNHEY, CDR2 SMNVEV (reference sequence). The CDR3 totals 17 residues. The CDR3 loop is CASSFRRRGGGTGELFF. Here the CDR3 DNA reads TGTGCCAGCAGTTTCAGGAGGCGGGGGGGCGGAACCGGGGAGCTGTTTTTT.

V and J are TRBV5-4 and TRBJ2-7; TRBD1 matches at 9 bases. Per germline, CDR1 SGHNT and CDR2 YYREEE (reference sequence). V shed 2 bases, J shed 3 bases, and the junction held 9 bases outside the gene matches. There are 16 residues in the CDR3. The CDR3 coding sequence is TGTGCCAGCAGCTTACGAGACAGGGGGAGGTTCTACGAGCAGTACTTC. Its translation: CASSLRDRGRFYEQYF.

The genes are TRBV18 and TRBJ2-6; 7 nucleotides line up with TRBD1. V dropped 5 bases and J dropped 4; count of bases not matched to a gene: 20. Germline CDR1 reads KGHSH; CDR2 reads LQKENI. This CDR3 has 20 residues. The CDR3 here is CASSTPTGANLVWGANVLTF. The CDR3 DNA reads TGTGCCAGCTCAACGCCTACAGGGGCGAACCTCGTGTGGGGGGCCAACGTCCTGACTTTC. The full variable domain, completed using reference TRBV18 and TRBJ2-6, is NAGVMQNPRHLVRRRGQEARLRCSPMKGHSHVYWYRQLPEEGLKFMVYLQKENIIDESGMPKERFSAEFPKEGPSILRIQQVVRGDSAAYFCASSTPTGANLVWGANVLTFGAGSRLTVL.